A single sample is the source of the 27 T cell receptor beta chains below, sequenced in a study of shared clonotypes between healthy human individuals. Sequenced by immunoSEQ multiplex PCR; TCRdb stores in-frame clones only, minus some. Of under 200,000 clones listed, just under 95% are singletons. Sequencing was done on a sample of naive CD4+ T cells sorted from blood. Subset defined: CD45RA+ positively selected. All receptors come from a woman aged 25-40 years in good health.

The chain combines TRBV30 with TRBJ2-3; D is unclear. With 0 bases removed from V and 2 bases from J, the gap between germline ends came to 9 bases. CDR3 size: 14 residues. Looked up from germline, CDR1 is GTSNPN and CDR2 is SVGIG (reference sequence). In DNA, the CDR3 is TGTGCCTGGAGTGTAGGATTGACCACAGATACGCAGTATTTT. Its protein product is CAWSVGLTTDTQYF.

The J gene is TRBJ2-4, the V gene TRBV5-1; 9 nucleotides align to TRBD1. Trimming took 4 bases from V and 6 from J; bases not matched to a gene: 2. CDR3 size: 13 residues. Germline CDR1 reads SGHRS; CDR2 reads YFSETQ. The CDR3 sequence is CASSLGQGNIQYF. As DNA, the CDR3 is TGCGCCAGCAGCCTGGGACAGGGAAACATTCAGTACTTC.

The chain carries TRBV19 and TRBJ1-6, with 7 positions matching TRBD1. Germline assignment: CDR1 LNHDA and CDR2 SQIVND (reference sequence). J lost 7 bases, V lost 8 bases, and 8 bases had no gene match. There are 14 residues in the CDR3. CDR3 sequence (DNA): TGTGCCAGTGAATCGACAGGGACCAATTCACCCCTCCACTTT. The encoded protein is CASESTGTNSPLHF.

The rearrangement joins TRBV11-2 to TRBJ2-6; D is unresolved. The CDR3 is 14 amino acids. The V end was cut by 6 bases, the J end by 4 bases, with 10 bases between. Germline V gene data show CDR1 as SGHAT and CDR2 as FQNNGV. The chain's CDR3 is CASSTLSGANVLTF. The DNA of the CDR3 is TGTGCCAGCAGTACCCTTTCCGGGGCCAACGTCCTGACTTTC.

The chain employs TRBV7-9 and TRBJ1-1; D is uncertain. The V and J ends lost 6 bases and 1 base respectively, with 9 bases between them. The CDR3 runs to 13 residues. The germline V gene has CDR1 SEHNR and CDR2 FQNEAQ (reference sequence). This CDR3 reads CASRGPANTEAFF. In nucleotides, the CDR3 is TGTGCCAGCAGAGGACCAGCGAACACTGAAGCTTTCTTT.

The chain recombines TRBV28 with TRBJ1-4; perhaps TRBD1 as D (5 bases). V was shortened by 11 bases and J by 8 bases, with 21 bases between the two germline ends. The CDR3 contains 14 residues. CDR1 and CDR2 from the germline V gene are MDHEN and SYDVKM. CDR3 bases: TGTGCCTGCTCCCGAGGGGACGGTTACGAAAAACTGTTTTTT. It specifies CACSRGDGYEKLFF.

This chain connects TRBV5-1 to TRBJ2-5; D gene unclear. CDR1 is SGHRS, CDR2 YFSETQ, per germline. The CDR3 extends over 15 amino acids. V was trimmed by 0 bases and J by 2 bases, leaving 11 bases between them. CDR3 sequence reads: CASSLVAENQETQYF. In nucleotides, the CDR3 is TGCGCCAGCAGCTTGGTGGCGGAGAATCAAGAGACCCAGTACTTC.

This clone came up once. The V gene is TRBV2, the J gene TRBJ2-5, with D possibly being TRBD1 or TRBD2 (5 bases each). The J call may be wrong; the DNA end is better matched by TRBJ2-7. Germline lookup yields CDR1 SNHLY and CDR2 FYNNEI. The CDR3 has 9 residues. Here the CDR3 reads CASGGEQYF. The CDR3 coding sequence is TGTGCCAGCGGGGGCGAGCAGTACTTC.

V gene TRBV7-9 combines with J gene TRBJ2-7; D perhaps matches TRBD2 (6 bases). V was pared by 5 bases and J by 3 bases, with 14 bases between. CDR1 SEHNR and CDR2 FQNEAQ come from the germline V gene (reference sequence). This CDR3 spans 14 amino acids. DNA for the CDR3: TGTGCCAGCAGCAAGCCTCTAGCGTACTACGAGCAGTACTTC. Translating it yields CASSKPLAYYEQYF. Using reference TRBV7-9 and TRBJ2-7 for the parts outside the CDR3, the full variable domain is DTGVSQNPRHKITKRGQNVTFRCDPISEHNRLYWYRQTLGQGPEFLTYFQNEAQLEKSRLLSDRFSAERPKGSFSTLEIQRTEQGDSAMYLCASSKPLAYYEQYFGPGTRLTVT.

Concerning this clone itself: A read error may produce the germline difference seen at one junction end. The rearrangement uses TRBV7-7 and TRBJ2-6; D unresolved. Per the germline V gene, CDR1 is SSHAT and CDR2 is FNYEAQ (reference sequence). This CDR3 is built from 18 residues. The CDR3 spells CASSLFRKCHKSGQRPDF. The CDR3 nucleotides read TGTGCCAGCAGCCTTTTTCGTAAGTGCCACAAGTCGGGCCAACGTCCTGACTTC.

The V and J genes are TRBV19 and TRBJ2-7; D not resolved. CDR1 is LNHDA, CDR2 SQIVND, per germline (reference sequence). CDR3 length: 13 amino acids. Trimming took off 4 bases at V and 2 bases at J, with 9 bases between the two ends. This CDR3 is CASSKRETYEQYF. The CDR3 nucleotides are TGTGCCAGTAGTAAGAGAGAAACCTACGAGCAGTACTTC.

This chain uses TRBV30 with TRBJ2-3; D remains unclear. The CDR3 spans 13 residues. CDR1 and CDR2 from the germline V gene are GTSNPN and SVGIG (reference sequence). Trimming cost V 4 bases and J 0 bases, with 8 bases left between them. CDR3 protein: CAWTRSSTDTQYF. DNA for the CDR3: TGTGCCTGGACCAGGTCTAGCACAGATACGCAGTATTTT.

This chain joins TRBV28 and TRBJ1-5; 9 nucleotides align to TRBD1. The V gene's germline CDR1 is MDHEN and CDR2 SYDVKM. V was pared by 7 bases and J by 5 bases, with 9 bases of the junction left unmatched. The length of the CDR3 is 15 residues. Here the CDR3 DNA reads TGTGCCAGCATCACGGACAGGGGCTGGGATCAGCCCCAGCATTTT. Translated: CASITDRGWDQPQHF.

Only one count was recorded for this clone. The chain carries TRBV18 and TRBJ2-1, with 13 bases matching TRBD2. The junction had 9 bases not matched to a gene; V was cut back by 5 bases and J by 8 bases. The CDR3 spans 16 residues. Germline V CDR1 and CDR2: KGHSH, LQKENI. The CDR3 DNA sequence: TGTGCCAGCTCAGGAGGACTAGCGGGAGAGTCGGATGAGCAGTTCTTC. This gives the protein CASSGGLAGESDEQFF.

This chain links TRBV6-1 with TRBJ2-7; either TRBD1 or TRBD2 may supply D (5 bases each). V was pared by 2 bases and J by 2 bases, with 22 bases between. Germline V gives CDR1 MNHNS, CDR2 SASEGT. This CDR3 comprises 18 residues. CDR3 DNA sequence: TGTGCCAGCAGTGAATCTCTGATTGCCGGGACGGAGACCTACGAGCAGTACTTC. Protein: CASSESLIAGTETYEQYF.

The chain has TRBV5-1 and TRBJ1-1; no definite D call. CDR1 and CDR2 (germline): SGHRS, YFSETQ. This CDR3 has 14 residues. V was cut by 0 bases and J by 6 bases, with 12 bases left in between. CDR3 in DNA: TGCGCCAGCAGCTTGGCTCTTCCTGGGGCTGAAGCTTTCTTT. It yields the protein CASSLALPGAEAFF.

This clone appeared a few times. The V and J genes are TRBV6-1 and TRBJ2-7, with 13 bases lining up with TRBD2. Germline-derived CDR1 and CDR2 are MNHNS and SASEGT. Germline trimming cut 8 bases from V and 3 bases from J; bases unmatched to any gene: 7. CDR3 length equals 15 residues. The CDR3, as DNA: TGTGCCAGCCATACGGGACTAGCGGGGCTCTACGAGCAGTACTTC. Translation gives CASHTGLAGLYEQYF.

The rearrangement uses TRBV21-1 and TRBJ2-7; the D segment call TRBD1 is taken from the table without a DNA check. TRBV21-1 is a pseudogene locus. CDR3 length: 18 amino acids. The CDR3 DNA follows: TGTGCCAGCAGCAAATGGGGGACAGGGGAAACTCGCAGCCACGAGCAGTACTTC. It translates to CASSKWGTGETRSHEQYF.

The chain combines TRBV6-1 with TRBJ2-1; D remains ambiguous. Germline CDR1 and CDR2: MNHNS and SASEGT. V was shortened by 5 bases and J by 9 bases, with 17 bases between the two germline ends. There are 14 residues in the CDR3. CDR3 bases: TGTGCCAGCAGTCAAGAAAACTCTAGTTTTGAGCAGTTCTTC. As protein: CASSQENSSFEQFF.

The chain combines TRBV28 with TRBJ1-1; the match to TRBD1 covers 7 bases. Trimming cost V 5 bases and J 1 base; bases outside gene matches: 4. CDR1 MDHEN and CDR2 SYDVKM come from the germline V gene. This CDR3 is built from 14 residues. CDR3 DNA sequence: TGTGCCAGCAGTGGGACAGCGGGGAACACTGAAGCTTTCTTT. It codes for CASSGTAGNTEAFF.

This chain connects TRBV19 to TRBJ2-1; TRBD2 aligns across 13 bases. The junction had 10 bases not matched to a gene; V was cut back by 4 bases and J by 4 bases. Germline CDR1 LNHDA, CDR2 SQIVND (reference sequence). The CDR3 consists of 18 residues. The CDR3 region is CASSSYGTSGAPYNEQFF. In DNA form, the CDR3 reads TGTGCCAGTAGTAGCTACGGGACTAGCGGGGCCCCATACAATGAGCAGTTCTTC.

V is TRBV6-1 and J is TRBJ1-5; no reliable D call. This CDR3 has 17 amino acids. Germline loops: CDR1 MNHNS, CDR2 SASEGT. The V gene lost 3 bases and the J gene lost 5 bases, with 20 bases spanning the gap. The CDR3 DNA reads as TGTGCCAGCAGTGAGAGGCAGGCCACATACTCGTATCAGCCCCAGCATTTT. Protein: CASSERQATYSYQPQHF.

The chain employs TRBV7-8 and TRBJ2-2; the D gene is possibly TRBD1 (6 bases). The CDR3 length is 14 residues. From germline, CDR1 is SGHVS and CDR2 FQNEAQ. V lost 2 bases and J lost 7, with 11 bases in between. CDR3 in amino acids: CASSLPRGVGELFF. CDR3 DNA: TGTGCCAGCAGCTTACCCAGGGGAGTCGGGGAGCTGTTTTTT.

The chain couples TRBV6-1 to TRBJ1-5, with no clear D. Trimming removed 2 bases from V and 0 bases from J, with 17 bases in between. From germline, CDR1 is MNHNS and CDR2 SASEGT. There are 18 residues in the CDR3. CDR3: CASSEHGSAVYSNQPQHF. The CDR3 bases are TGTGCCAGCAGTGAACATGGATCGGCAGTGTATAGCAATCAGCCCCAGCATTTT.

This chain links TRBV10-1 with TRBJ1-5; 8 nucleotides match TRBD1. This CDR3 region has 16 residues. Germline CDR1 reads WNHNN; CDR2 reads SYGVQD (reference sequence). J was trimmed by 5 bases and V by 7 bases; bases with no gene match: 13. CDR3 residues: CASTPLGQGEDQPQHF. In nucleotides, the CDR3 is TGCGCCAGCACCCCCCTTGGACAGGGAGAAGATCAGCCCCAGCATTTT.

The chain couples TRBV28 to TRBJ2-7, with D perhaps TRBD1 or TRBD2 (5 bases each). CDR3 length equals 12 residues. The germline gives CDR1 MDHEN, CDR2 SYDVKM. Trimming pared 3 bases from V and 8 bases from J, leaving 11 bases between. This CDR3 reads CASSFLGDQQYF. DNA of the CDR3: TGTGCCAGCAGTTTTTTGGGGGACCAGCAGTACTTC.

V and J are TRBV14 and TRBJ1-1; possible D gene TRBD1, 6 bases. The germline CDR1 and CDR2 sequences are SGHDN and FVKESK. Trimming cost V 2 bases and J 0 bases, with 16 bases left between them. There are 17 residues in the CDR3. The chain's CDR3 is CASSQWMDRHMNTEAFF. In DNA, the CDR3 is TGTGCCAGCAGCCAATGGATGGACAGACACATGAACACTGAAGCTTTCTTT.